This T cell receptor (beta chain) was retrieved from a study of cytomegalovirus exposure and HLA in healthy donors (dated by TCRdb to 2017 to 2019). For context, the study as a whole: In an earlier analysis of 450 to 750 of the donors, 250 to 350 Gb of sequence data and 100 million or so unique TCR beta sequences from about 179 million T cells were reported. An early release that covered about 600 HLA-typed donors contained about 300 gigabases of sequencing data and tens of millions of unique TCR sequences. The genetic ancestry cluster associated with self-reported Caucasian donors included roughly four fifths of the roughly 400 genotyped donors. The study was designed to test whether signatures of past pathogen exposure could be identified by cataloging public T cell receptors. Using immunosequencing, the study profiled T cell repertoires from approximately 700 subjects and related those repertoires to cytomegalovirus serostatus. A separate validation cohort of roughly 120 different subjects was used in addition to the approximately 640-subject first cohort. To predict cytomegalovirus infection status, the study brought together high-throughput TCR immunosequencing, statistical association of individual TCRs with disease status, and machine learning. In a later analysis, previously published TCR beta repertoires from hundreds of donors were re-analyzed and high-resolution HLA genotyping was added so that TCR occurrence patterns could be studied. Rather than drawing on any new phenotypic data, the later analysis identified candidate immune exposures from TCR beta sequences and the way those sequences occurred across donors. In an earlier analysis of 587 of the donors, high-throughput TCR beta sequencing was used to judge whether each TCR beta V gene segment behaved as functional or pseudogenic. Donor age, sex, ethnicity and CMV serostatus were collected together with the repertoire data. Genome-wide SNP genotypes for about three fifths of the roughly 670 donors were used in a later genetic analysis, which treated that subset as a discovery cohort. All discovery cohort repertoires had been generated using a single sequencing platform. HLA typing covered class I and class II loci at four-digit resolution. Typing coverage differed by locus: A, B, C, DRB1 and DQB1 were typed in about 629-630 donors, DQA1 in roughly 510, DPA1 in approximately 600, and DPB1 in 450 to 490. Roughly 5 DR-DQ haplotypes were handled as single units for association and clustering, since linkage in the cohort was strong. Across some 400 genotyped donors of the cohort, an average of 235,054 unique TCR beta nucleotide sequences per donor were sequenced, and roughly 20% of those sequences were non-productive. Beyond this particular receptor, the publication reports: A later analysis found that most CMV-associated TCR beta chains appeared HLA-restricted, with HLA associations seemingly driven largely by CMV exposure. Three of the identified cytomegalovirus-associated TCR beta chains were confirmed in vitro to be specific for cytomegalovirus antigens. Correlated functional status among segregating V segments might reflect linkage disequilibrium, but an unknown experimental factor could not be ruled out. A cluster of highly shared sequence variants was judged likely to represent a technical artifact of the sequencing pipeline. In the study, around 150 TCR beta chains were listed as associated with cytomegalovirus. In a later analysis, HLA-associated TCR beta chains were found to be more clonally expanded and to have lower generation probabilities than equally common non-associated chains. V-gene and J-gene trimming of TCR beta chains was associated with a missense DCLRE1C variant in a later genetic analysis, and the association was replicated in an independent cohort. Roughly uniform sequencing depth across donors was assumed in presence/absence analyses, although this assumption may not hold. It was suggested by the authors that the approach could potentially be generalized to other disease states and immunological phenotypes. The classifier was reported to diagnose cytomegalovirus status with high specificity and sensitivity in both the original and validation cohorts. A further reported finding was that TCR beta sequences accurately predicted the HLA-A and HLA-B alleles for most subjects in the first cohort. Strong co-occurrence of HLA alleles, especially DR and DQ, made assigning TCR associations to individual alleles difficult. Because HLA typing was missing for some donors at each locus, association tests included only the typed subset. In an earlier analysis of some 500 of the donors, most TCR beta V segments were observed in productive rearrangements about 87% or about 30% of the time, broadly matching IMGT annotations. Specific HLA alleles were associated with 15,000 to 20,000 TCR beta sequences at a false discovery rate of 0.05 in a later analysis. Most TCR sequences were observed very rarely across donors, whereas some public TCRs were present in many individuals. Because the 87-base-pair reads could not distinguish some IMGT-functional V segments, including TRBV6-2 and TRBV6-3, those segments were excluded. A later analysis found that TCR association rates varied across HLA loci, with DRB1 alleles showing the most associated TCRs and HLA-C alleles the fewest. CMV serostatus was the only immune exposure information available for the cohort. Compared with the approximately 600-donor mean, donors in an Asian-associated ancestry cluster had fewer N-insertions in productive TCRs, according to a later genetic analysis. The earlier analysis of around 600 of the donors excluded about 16 rarely observed V segments, including chromosome 9 orphons, because counts were too low. Only TCR beta chains were sequenced in this cohort, and the absence of alpha or paired-chain data limited detectable features. Several of the top co-occurrence clusters appeared to be linked to parvovirus B19, influenza, CMV and Epstein-Barr virus, according to a later analysis.

As regards this clone: Its antigen remains unidentified. Per-nucleotide qualities are absent, and no much larger clonotype sits a single base away.

The method behind the library was the immunoSEQ multiplex PCR assay. For the multiplex PCR, a mixture combining 60 forward primers for TCR Vbeta segments and 13 reverse primers for TCR Jbeta segments was used. The CDR3 region of rearranged TCR beta genes was amplified from genomic DNA by a multiplex PCR assay. The Illumina HiSeq System was used to sequence the amplified TCR beta libraries as 87-base-pair reads. The paper's processing steps were these. In a later analysis, some 80 million unique TCR beta chains were counted across the 650 to 700 repertoires, and roughly 10 million of these chains were shared by at least two donors. Raw reads were error-corrected and collapsed into unique sequences by a nearest-neighbor algorithm in which closely related sequences were merged to remove PCR and sequencing errors. V, D and J gene segments were assigned by aligning CDR3 sequences to IMGT reference sequences. For a sequence to be retained, at least a six-nucleotide match to both a V gene segment and a J gene segment was required. Rearrangements were classified as productive when the CDR3 lacked stop codons and remained in frame with V and J, and all other rearrangements were classified as non-productive. Following IMGT convention, CDR3 was defined as the stretch from the second conserved V-encoded cysteine up to the conserved J-encoded phenylalanine. Sequences without an unambiguous match to a single V gene segment were excluded from the earlier analysis of over 500 of the donors. In an earlier analysis of several hundred of the donors, a V segment was called functional when productive rearrangements were above 56.7%, and segregating when the standard deviation between donors exceeded 5%. To diagnose cytomegalovirus status from the catalog of TCR beta chain sequences, a statistical classification framework was built. V and J gene assignment, in a later analysis, came from comparing TCR nucleotide sequences with IMGT/GENE-DB human TR gene sequences. In a later analysis, CDR3 sequences and most-parsimonious VDJ recombination scenarios were assigned using the TCRdist pipeline. A later analysis defined each TCR beta chain by its CDR3 amino acid sequence plus V-gene family, and excluded reads lacking a unique V-gene family. To address suspected cross-contamination and a sequencing artifact, a later analysis removed around 600 highly shared, low-generation-probability nucleotide sequences. In a later analysis, a clonal expansion index was calculated for each public chain from normalized within-repertoire ranks of inferred template counts. A later analysis computed generation probabilities with a VDJ recombination model fitted to out-of-frame rearrangements, and checked the results against IGoR. Hypergeometric tests were used in a later analysis to score TCR-TCR, TCR-HLA and TCR-CMV co-occurrence, with a repertoire-size bias correction applied to the TCR pairs. A later analysis estimated false discovery rates by permuting HLA or CMV assignments 20 times. In a later analysis, co-occurring TCRs were grouped with DBSCAN, and TCRdist sequence similarity was added when clustering was performed within HLA-allele-positive subsets. Repertoires with fewer than 30,000 or more than 120,000 public chains, plus five repertoires with anomalous nucleotide sharing, were excluded from co-occurrence clustering. TCRdb took over this immuneACCESS table, retaining in-frame rearrangements with V and J assigned. Such tables are incomplete; in checked studies, under half of the missing clones stem from an unresolved V gene, and the remainder is unexplained. Clonal size and the V and J genes are those of that table, whereas D and trimming came from the DNA. This sample has 120,000 or so clones in its table, and around 86% of those were observed once. The top ten clones comprise approximately 2% of the sample.

V trim: 9 bases; J trim: 6 bases; unmatched bases: 8. The germline V gene gives CDR1 as SGHRS and CDR2 as YFSETQ. The cysteine opens and the phenylalanine closes a CDR3 of 12 amino acids. The only DNA kept is the CDR3, 36 bases in frame from the first base. The cohort was made up of 500 to 800 healthy bone marrow donors. At the time of sampling, all cohort members were nominally healthy, though unrecorded immune exposures were likely present. The donor was CMV seronegative and was included in the group of a few hundred seronegative cohort members. Every donor gave a peripheral blood sample, and the peripheral blood mononuclear cells from that sample were used for TCR beta sequencing. The Qiagen DNeasy Blood Extraction Kit was used to extract genomic DNA from the blood cell samples.

The sample consisted of PBMCs. Here the chain combines TRBV5-1 and TRBJ2-7, and 8 junctional nucleotides match TRBD2. The sequence derives from a man in his forties in good health and CMV-seronegative. The DNA sequence follows: TGCGCCACCCGGGGGGGGATCGGCGAGCAGTACTTC. It translates to CATRGGIGEQYF.